The 6 T cell receptor beta chains below all came from one sample that was sequenced in a study of blood T cell repertoires in COVID-19. Here immunoSEQ multiplex PCR was the method, and the copy in TCRdb shows in-frame clones only, minus some. The data show fewer than 500,000 clones, 86% seen once. Sequenced input: peripheral blood. All receptors derive from a woman between 25 and 40 years old with active or convalescent COVID-19.

This clone has more than one count but fewer than ten. This chain connects TRBV2 to TRBJ1-1, with D tentatively TRBD1 (6 bases). The V and J ends lost 5 bases and 7 bases respectively, with 8 bases between them. The CDR3 is made up of 11 amino acids. CDR1 is SNHLY, CDR2 FYNNEI, per germline. The chain's CDR3 is CASSLQGEAFF. As DNA, the CDR3 is TGTGCCAGCAGTCTACAGGGTGAAGCTTTCTTT.

The genes are TRBV5-1 and TRBJ2-7; D might be TRBD1 (5 bases). CDR3 length: 14 amino acids. The V end lost 5 bases, the J end lost 2 bases, and 14 bases lay between the germline ends. Germline V CDR1 and CDR2: SGHRS, YFSETQ. The CDR3 region is CASRALGPPYEQYF. In DNA form, the CDR3 reads TGCGCCAGCAGGGCCTTGGGGCCCCCCTACGAGCAGTACTTC.

This clone turned up a few times. V gene TRBV4-2 combines with J gene TRBJ2-1, with D possibly matching TRBD1 (6 bases). V lost 2 bases to trimming and J lost 5 bases, with 10 bases between them. Germline assignment: CDR1 LGHNA and CDR2 YNFKEQ. The CDR3 is made up of 14 amino acids. The CDR3 here is CASSQPQGHNEQFF. The CDR3 nucleotides are TGTGCCAGCAGCCAACCTCAGGGGCACAATGAGCAGTTCTTC.

The chain employs TRBV5-6 and TRBJ2-5; the D is unclear. There are 14 residues in the CDR3. Germline V CDR1 and CDR2: SGHDT, YYEEEE. With 0 bases removed from V and 7 bases from J, the gap between germline ends came to 13 bases. The CDR3 loop is CASSLGASPRTQYF. The CDR3 nucleotides read TGTGCCAGCAGCTTGGGGGCCAGCCCACGGACCCAGTACTTC.

V usage is TRBV14 and J usage is TRBJ2-3, with D perhaps matching TRBD2 (6 bases). Trimming removed 8 bases at V and 2 bases at J, with 11 bases between. The CDR3 spans 13 residues. Germline CDR1 and CDR2: SGHDN and FVKESK. CDR3 region: CASSGLITDTQYF. The CDR3 DNA sequence: TGTGCCAGCTCGGGACTCATCACAGATACGCAGTATTTT.

The gene calls are TRBV11-1 and TRBJ2-5, with 9 bases identical to TRBD2. J was trimmed by 5 bases and V by 3 bases; bases with no gene match: 10. The length of the CDR3 is 16 residues. The germline V gene has CDR1 SGHAT and CDR2 FQDESV (reference sequence). CDR3 amino acids: CASSLVAGVSRETQYF. The DNA for the CDR3 is TGTGCCAGCAGCTTGGTAGCGGGAGTATCTCGGGAGACCCAGTACTTC.